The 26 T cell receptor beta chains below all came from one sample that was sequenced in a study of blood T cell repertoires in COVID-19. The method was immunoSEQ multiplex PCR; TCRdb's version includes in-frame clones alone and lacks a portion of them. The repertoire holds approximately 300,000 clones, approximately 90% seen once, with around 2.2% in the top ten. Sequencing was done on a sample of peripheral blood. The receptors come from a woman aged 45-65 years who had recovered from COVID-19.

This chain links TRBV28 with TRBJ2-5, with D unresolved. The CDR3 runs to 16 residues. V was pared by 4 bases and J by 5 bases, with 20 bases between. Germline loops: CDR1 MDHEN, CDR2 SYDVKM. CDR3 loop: CASSSPGGPLAETQYF. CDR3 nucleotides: TGTGCCAGCAGTTCCCCTGGCGGTCCCCTTGCTGAGACCCAGTACTTC.

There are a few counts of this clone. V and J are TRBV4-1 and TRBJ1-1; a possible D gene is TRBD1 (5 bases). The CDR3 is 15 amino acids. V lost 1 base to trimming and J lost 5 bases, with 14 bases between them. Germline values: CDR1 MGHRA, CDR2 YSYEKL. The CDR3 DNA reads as TGCGCCAGCAGCCAAGCTGGGGGGGTAGGAACTGAAGCTTTCTTT. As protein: CASSQAGGVGTEAFF.

The CDR3 region has the DNA TGTGCCACCGGCAGGGGGGATCGCAATGAGCAGTTCTTC. Translation: CATGRGDRNEQFF. The chain couples TRBV24-1 to TRBJ2-1; D perhaps matches TRBD1 (7 bases). V lost 9 bases to trimming and J lost 6 bases, with 14 bases between them. CDR1 is KGHDR and CDR2 is SFDVKD in the germline V gene. The CDR3 spans 13 residues.

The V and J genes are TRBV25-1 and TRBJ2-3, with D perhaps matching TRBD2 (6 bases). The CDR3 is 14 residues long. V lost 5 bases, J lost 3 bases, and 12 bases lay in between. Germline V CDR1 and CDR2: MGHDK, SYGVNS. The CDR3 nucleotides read TGTGCCAGCAGTTTGGGGCTAGCGACAGATACGCAGTATTTT. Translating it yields CASSLGLATDTQYF. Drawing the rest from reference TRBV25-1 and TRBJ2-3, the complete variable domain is EADIYQTPRYLVIGTGKKITLECSQTMGHDKMYWYQQDPGMELHLIHYSYGVNSTEKGDLSSESTVSRIRTEHFPLTLESARPSHTSQYLCASSLGLATDTQYFGPGTRLTVL.

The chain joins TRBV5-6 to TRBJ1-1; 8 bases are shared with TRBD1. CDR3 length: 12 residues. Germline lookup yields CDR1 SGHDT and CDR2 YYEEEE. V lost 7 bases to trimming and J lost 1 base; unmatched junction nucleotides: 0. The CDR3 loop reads CASGTGNTEAFF. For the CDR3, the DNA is TGTGCCAGCGGGACAGGGAACACTGAAGCTTTCTTT.

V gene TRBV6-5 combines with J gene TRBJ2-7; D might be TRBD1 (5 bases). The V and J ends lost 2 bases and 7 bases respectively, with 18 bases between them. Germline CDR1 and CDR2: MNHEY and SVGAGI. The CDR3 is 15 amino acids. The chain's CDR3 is CASSYLSRVEREQYF. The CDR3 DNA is TGTGCCAGCAGTTACCTGAGCAGGGTGGAAAGGGAGCAGTACTTC.

The CDR3 DNA follows: TGTGCCAGCAGCTTGGTAAGGGGCGAGCAGTACTTC. It encodes CASSLVRGEQYF. This chain connects TRBV5-8 to TRBJ2-7; tentatively, D is TRBD1 (5 bases). The germline gives CDR1 SGHTS, CDR2 YDEGEE. CDR3 length: 12 residues. With 0 bases removed from V and 6 bases from J, the gap between germline ends came to 7 bases.

CDR3 loop: CASSRLAGGPFTQYF. The DNA of the CDR3 is TGTGCCAGCAGCCGCCTAGCGGGGGGGCCGTTTACGCAGTATTTT. The V and J genes are TRBV7-2 and TRBJ2-3; TRBD2 matches at 12 bases. CDR3 size: 15 residues. V shed 5 bases, J shed 8 bases, and the junction held 8 bases outside the gene matches. Germline V CDR1 and CDR2: SGHTA, FQGNSA.

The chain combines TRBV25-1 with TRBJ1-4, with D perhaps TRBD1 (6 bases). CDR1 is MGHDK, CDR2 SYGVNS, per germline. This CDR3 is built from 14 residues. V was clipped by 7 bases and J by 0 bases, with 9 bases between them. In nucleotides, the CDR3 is TGTGCCAGCACCAGGGGCTCAACTAATGAAAAACTGTTTTTT. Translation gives CASTRGSTNEKLFF.

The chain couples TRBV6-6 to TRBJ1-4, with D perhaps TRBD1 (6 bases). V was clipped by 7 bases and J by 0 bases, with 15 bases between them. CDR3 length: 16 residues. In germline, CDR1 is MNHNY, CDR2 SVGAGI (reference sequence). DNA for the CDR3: TGTGCCAGCAAGAGGGGGGGATTTGCAACTAATGAAAAACTGTTTTTT. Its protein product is CASKRGGFATNEKLFF.

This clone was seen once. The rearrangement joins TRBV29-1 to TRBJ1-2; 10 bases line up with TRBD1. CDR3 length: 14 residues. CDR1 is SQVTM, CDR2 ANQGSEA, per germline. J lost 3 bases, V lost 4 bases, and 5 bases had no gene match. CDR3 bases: TGCAGCGTTGGTAGACAGGGGGCCCACTATGGCTACACCTTC. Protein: CSVGRQGAHYGYTF. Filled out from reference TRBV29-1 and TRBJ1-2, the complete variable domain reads SAVISQKPSRDICQRGTSLTIQCQVDSQVTMMFWYRQQPGQSLTLIATANQGSEATYESGFVIDKFPISRPNLTFSTLTVSNMSPEDSSIYLCSVGRQGAHYGYTFGSGTRLTVV.

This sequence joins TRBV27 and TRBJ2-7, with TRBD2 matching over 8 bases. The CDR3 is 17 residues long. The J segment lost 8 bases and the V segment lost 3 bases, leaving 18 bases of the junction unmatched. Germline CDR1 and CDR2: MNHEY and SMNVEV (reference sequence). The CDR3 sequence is CASSLGRTGTRKLKQYF. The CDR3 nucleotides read TGTGCCAGCAGTTTGGGACGGACCGGGACTAGAAAACTGAAGCAGTACTTC.

The CDR3 coding sequence is TGTGCCAGCAGTTACTCCGGGGGGTTTGAAAAACTGTTTTTT. Translating gives CASSYSGGFEKLFF. The gene calls are TRBV6-5 and TRBJ1-4; tentative D call: TRBD1 (5 bases). Per germline, CDR1 MNHEY and CDR2 SVGAGI. The CDR3 covers 14 residues. With 0 bases removed from V and 7 bases from J, the gap between germline ends came to 9 bases.

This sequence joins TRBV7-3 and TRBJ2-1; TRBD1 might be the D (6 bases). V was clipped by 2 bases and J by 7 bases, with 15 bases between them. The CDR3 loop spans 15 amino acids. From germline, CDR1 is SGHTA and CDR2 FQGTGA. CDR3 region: CASSLATATGNEQFF. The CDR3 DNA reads TGTGCCAGCAGCTTAGCCACAGCTACAGGGAATGAGCAGTTCTTC.

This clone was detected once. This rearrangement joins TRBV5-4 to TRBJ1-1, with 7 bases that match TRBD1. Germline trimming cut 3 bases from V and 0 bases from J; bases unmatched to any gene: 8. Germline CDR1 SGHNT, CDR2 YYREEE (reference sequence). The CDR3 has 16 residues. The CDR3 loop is CASSSPATGLNTEAFF. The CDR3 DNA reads TGTGCCAGCAGCTCCCCCGCGACAGGGCTGAACACTGAAGCTTTCTTT.

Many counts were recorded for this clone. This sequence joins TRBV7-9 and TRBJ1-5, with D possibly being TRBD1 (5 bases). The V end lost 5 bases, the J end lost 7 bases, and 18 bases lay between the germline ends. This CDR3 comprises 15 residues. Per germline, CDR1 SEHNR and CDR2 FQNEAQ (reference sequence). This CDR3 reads CASSLSSAGDQPQHF. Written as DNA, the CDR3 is TGTGCCAGCAGCCTGTCATCTGCGGGGGACCAGCCCCAGCATTTT.

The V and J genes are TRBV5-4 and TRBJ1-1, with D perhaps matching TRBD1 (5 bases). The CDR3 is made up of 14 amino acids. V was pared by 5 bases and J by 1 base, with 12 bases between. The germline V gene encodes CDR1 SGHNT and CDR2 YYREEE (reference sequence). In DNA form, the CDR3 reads TGTGCCAGCAGGCAGACAGCTACGAACACTGAAGCTTTCTTT. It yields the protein CASRQTATNTEAFF.

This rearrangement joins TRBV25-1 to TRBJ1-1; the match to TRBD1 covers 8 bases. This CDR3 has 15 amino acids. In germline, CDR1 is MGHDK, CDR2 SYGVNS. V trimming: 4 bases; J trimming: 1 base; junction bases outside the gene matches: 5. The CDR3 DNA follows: TGTGCCAGCAGTGCAGGGGGCTTAGCGAACACTGAAGCTTTCTTT. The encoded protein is CASSAGGLANTEAFF. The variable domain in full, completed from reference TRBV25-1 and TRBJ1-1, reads EADIYQTPRYLVIGTGKKITLECSQTMGHDKMYWYQQDPGMELHLIHYSYGVNSTEKGDLSSESTVSRIRTEHFPLTLESARPSHTSQYLCASSAGGLANTEAFFGQGTRLTVV.

This chain's CDR3 is CASSPVGQGRYEQYF. In DNA form, the CDR3 reads TGTGCCAGCAGCCCGGTGGGACAGGGTCGATACGAGCAGTACTTC. The gene calls are TRBV11-2 and TRBJ2-7; 9 positions match TRBD1. After removal of 5 bases from V and 4 bases from J, the junction contained 9 bases not matched to a gene. Germline V gene sequence: CDR1 SGHAT, CDR2 FQNNGV. The CDR3 is made up of 15 amino acids.

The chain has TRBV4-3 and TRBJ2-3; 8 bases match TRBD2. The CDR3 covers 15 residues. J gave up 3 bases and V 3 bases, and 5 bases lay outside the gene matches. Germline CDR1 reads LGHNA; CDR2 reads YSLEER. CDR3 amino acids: CASSQGGGPTDTQYF. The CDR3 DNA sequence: TGCGCCAGCAGCCAGGGCGGGGGGCCGACAGATACGCAGTATTTT.

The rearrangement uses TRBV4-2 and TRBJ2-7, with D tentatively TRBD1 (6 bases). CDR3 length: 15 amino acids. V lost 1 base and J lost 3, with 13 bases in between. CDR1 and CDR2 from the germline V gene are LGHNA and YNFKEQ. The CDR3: CASSQVWRTDYEQYF. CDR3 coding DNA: TGTGCCAGCAGCCAAGTGTGGCGGACAGACTACGAGCAGTACTTC.

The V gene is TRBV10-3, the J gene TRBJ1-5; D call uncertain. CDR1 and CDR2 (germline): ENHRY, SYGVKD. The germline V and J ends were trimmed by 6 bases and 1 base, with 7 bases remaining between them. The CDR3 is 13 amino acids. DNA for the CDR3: TGTGCCATCAGGAACAGCAGCAATCAGCCCCAGCATTTT. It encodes CAIRNSSNQPQHF.

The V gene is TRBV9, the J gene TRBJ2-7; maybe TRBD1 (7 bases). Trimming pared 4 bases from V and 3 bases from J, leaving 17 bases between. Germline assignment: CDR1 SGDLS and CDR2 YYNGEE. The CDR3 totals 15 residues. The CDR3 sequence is CASSPRDSRLYEQYF. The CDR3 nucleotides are TGTGCCAGCAGCCCGCGGGACAGCAGACTCTACGAGCAGTACTTC.

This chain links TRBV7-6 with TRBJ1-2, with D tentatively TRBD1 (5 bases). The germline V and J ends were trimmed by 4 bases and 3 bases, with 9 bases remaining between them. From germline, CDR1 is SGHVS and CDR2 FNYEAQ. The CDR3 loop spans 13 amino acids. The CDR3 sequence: CASSYGRDYGYTF. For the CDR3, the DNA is TGTGCCAGCAGCTACGGCAGGGACTATGGCTACACCTTC.

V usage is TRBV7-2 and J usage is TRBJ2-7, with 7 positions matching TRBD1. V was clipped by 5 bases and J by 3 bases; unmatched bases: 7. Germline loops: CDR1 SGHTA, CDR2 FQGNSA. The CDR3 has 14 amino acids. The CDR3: CASSITRDSYEQYF. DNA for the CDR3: TGTGCCAGCAGCATAACCCGGGACAGCTACGAGCAGTACTTC.

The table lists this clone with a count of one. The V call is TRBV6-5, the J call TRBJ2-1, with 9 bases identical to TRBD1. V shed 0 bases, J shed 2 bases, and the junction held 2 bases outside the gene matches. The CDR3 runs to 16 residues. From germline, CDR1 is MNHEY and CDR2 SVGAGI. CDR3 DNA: TGTGCCAGCAGTTACTCGACAGGGGGGCCCTACAATGAGCAGTTCTTC. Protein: CASSYSTGGPYNEQFF.